Below, 10 T cell receptor beta chains from the same sample are listed, as sequenced in a study of regulatory T cells in long-lasting Graves disease. Time point of the sample: persistent/refractory GD, antithyroid drugs over 5 years with positive TRAb. PBMC RNA was the source of the TCR library. For TCR beta, libraries came from iRepertoire HTBI primers and Arm-PCR of CDR3 regions. TCRdb passed the multiplex PCR reads through MiXCR, listing each CDR3 protein once. The sample has over 650,000 distinct CDR3 sequences; 25% to 30% are singletons. Source: peripheral blood mononuclear cells (PBMCs), taken when the disease was refractory, from a patient treated with antithyroid drugs. The receptors derive from a female donor with Graves disease.

V and J are TRBV25-1 and TRBJ2-7; TRBD1 matches 9 bases. Germline CDR1 MGHDK, CDR2 SYGVNS. Trimming took 6 bases from V and 1 from J; bases not matched to a gene: 10. CDR3 length: 16 amino acids. CDR3 residues: CASSHPPGTGSYEQYF. CDR3 coding DNA: TGTGCCAGCAGCCACCCGCCCGGGACAGGGTCCTACGAGCAGTACTTC.

On this clonotype: Possible read error: a much larger clone is one base away. The rearrangement links TRBV2 to TRBJ1-6; 10 nucleotides align to TRBD1. CDR1 SNHLY and CDR2 FYNNEI come from the germline V gene. The CDR3 contains 15 residues. Written as DNA, the CDR3 is TGTGCCAGCAGCGACAGGGGGCGCATCCGATCACCCCTCCGCTTT. It encodes CASSDRGRIRSPLRF.

V gene TRBV20-1 combines with J gene TRBJ1-2; no firm D call. The V and J ends lost 7 bases and 4 bases respectively, with 10 bases between them. CDR1 DFQATT and CDR2 SNEGSKA come from the germline V gene (reference sequence). The CDR3 is 11 residues long. The CDR3 region is CSGRTPYGYTF. The CDR3 bases are TGCAGTGGCAGGACGCCCTATGGCTACACCTTC.

The genes are TRBV18 and TRBJ1-4; D is undetermined. Per germline, CDR1 KGHSH and CDR2 LQKENI. V gave up 3 bases and J gave up 4 bases, with 3 bases separating them. The CDR3 is made up of 12 amino acids. The CDR3 spells CASSPNNEKLFF. CDR3 DNA sequence: TGTGCCAGCTCACCGAATAATGAAAAACTGTTTTTT.

This clonotype was counted a few times. The chain uses TRBV20-1 and TRBJ1-5; weak D call: TRBD1 (6 bases). Germline assignment: CDR1 DFQATT and CDR2 SNEGSKA (reference sequence). Trimming stripped 7 bases from V and 4 bases from J, with 17 bases between. CDR3 length: 14 amino acids. The CDR3 DNA follows: TGCAGTGTCCTAGGGGGTTTTAGGAATCAGCCCCAGCATTTT. Protein product: CSVLGGFRNQPQHF.

The chain joins TRBV5-5 to TRBJ2-7; perhaps D is TRBD1 or TRBD2 (5 bases each). V lost 2 bases and J lost 4, with 16 bases in between. The germline V gene has CDR1 SGHKS and CDR2 YYEKEE (reference sequence). This CDR3 is 15 amino acids long. CDR3 loop: CASSFDSLATYEQYF. As DNA, the CDR3 is TGTGCCAGCAGCTTTGACAGTCTAGCAACTTACGAGCAGTACTTC.

This clonotype was seen a few times. J is TRBJ2-5 and V is TRBV9; D is possibly TRBD1 (6 bases). The CDR3 has 15 amino acids. Germline CDR1 SGDLS, CDR2 YYNGEE. Between the trimmed V and J ends, which lost 0 bases and 3 bases, there was a span of 12 bases. The CDR3 loop is CASSVVLGAEETQYF. In DNA, the CDR3 is TGTGCCAGCAGCGTAGTGTTGGGGGCGGAAGAGACCCAGTACTTC.

For this clonotype: This is likely a read error, given that the CDR3 carries no conserved phenylalanine or tryptophan at its end. The chain recombines TRBV10-3 with TRBJ1-6; 7 bases agree with TRBD1. The junction had 5 bases not matched to a gene; V was cut back by 6 bases and J by 9 bases. Germline V gene lookup returns CDR1 ENHRY and CDR2 SYGVKD. CDR3 length: 13 amino acids. The chain's CDR3 is CAIRPDRVSPLHS. CDR3 bases: TGTGCCATCAGACCAGACAGGGTTTCACCCCTCCACTCT.

This rearrangement joins TRBV19 to TRBJ1-5; unclear D gene. With 5 bases removed from V and 0 bases from J, the gap between germline ends came to 8 bases. The germline gives CDR1 LNHDA, CDR2 SQIVND (reference sequence). CDR3 length equals 14 residues. CDR3 bases: TGTGCCAGTAGTCCCCAACATAGCAATCAGCCCCAGCATTTT. Translated: CASSPQHSNQPQHF.

The chain has TRBV29-1 and TRBJ1-5, with 8 bases aligning to TRBD1. Germline assignment: CDR1 SQVTM and CDR2 ANQGSEA. The CDR3 consists of 12 residues. V lost 7 bases and J lost 9; bases outside the gene matches: 8. The CDR3 is CSATGGSGPQHF. CDR3 bases: TGCAGCGCAACAGGGGGGAGCGGGCCCCAGCATTTT.